This T cell receptor beta chain was sequenced in a study of blood T cell repertoires in COVID-19. At the level of the study: There were acute and convalescent COVID-19 samples, and they came from the United States, Italy and Spain. The cDNA or gDNA used as material had been derived from T cells, B-cell-depleted T cells, or PBMCs.

Authors' analysis steps: Reference gene primer amplification yielded estimated nucleated cell counts. TCRdb's table, derived via immunoSEQ multiplex PCR, lists solely in-frame clones and lacks some. The V and J calls and clone size come from that table; D and trimming were worked out from the DNA. The table records tens of thousands of clones, 85% to 90% of them present only once. The V gene lost 1 base and the J gene lost 6 bases, with 4 bases spanning the gap. This CDR3 has 12 amino acids. The germline gives CDR1 LNHDA, CDR2 SQIVND (reference sequence). The sequence was collected from a human donor in a cohort sampled during active COVID-19. The V and J genes are TRBV19 and TRBJ1-5; D gene unclear. The sequencing sample was made of peripheral blood. CDR3 in amino acids: CASSIVGQPQHF. CDR3 bases: TGTGCCAGTAGTATAGTCGGTCAGCCCCAGCATTTT. The full variable domain, its missing parts supplied by reference TRBV19 and TRBJ1-5, is DGGITQSPKYLFRKEGQNVTLSCEQNLNHDAMYWYRQDPGQGLRLIYYSQIVNDFQKGDIAEGYSVSREKKESFPLTVTSAQKNPTAFYLCASSIVGQPQHFGDGTRLSIL.